This T cell receptor (beta chain) appears in the sequencing data of a study of cytomegalovirus exposure and HLA in healthy donors. The CDR3 runs 16 residues. The V gene's germline CDR1 is MGHDK and CDR2 SYGVNS. Trimming cost V 1 base and J 5 bases, with 16 bases left between them. 60 Vbeta and 13 Jbeta primers were used in PCR. Only in-frame clones appear in the TCRdb table, and some are missing; sequencing was by immunoSEQ multiplex PCR. Of about 140,000 clones detected, about four fifths appear once; the ten largest clones hold about 3.1%. Sequencing was done on a sample of PBMCs. The TCR originated in a female donor in good health and CMV-seronegative. The chain recombines TRBV25-1 with TRBJ2-3; perhaps TRBD2 as D (6 bases). Here the CDR3 reads CASSELIGGEGDTQYF. As DNA, the CDR3 is TGTGCCAGCAGTGAATTGATAGGAGGGGAAGGAGATACGCAGTATTTT. The whole variable domain, remainder taken from reference TRBV25-1 and TRBJ2-3, is EADIYQTPRYLVIGTGKKITLECSQTMGHDKMYWYQQDPGMELHLIHYSYGVNSTEKGDLSSESTVSRIRTEHFPLTLESARPSHTSQYLCASSELIGGEGDTQYFGPGTRLTVL.